Presented here are 27 T cell receptor beta chains from one specimen sequenced in a study of CD8 T cells in Susac syndrome. Random-hexamer reverse transcription was applied to roughly 0.5 to 1 ug RNA. TCRdb re-analysed the immunoSEQ multiplex PCR reads in MiXCR, keeping a single row per CDR3 protein. Here the sample spans about 150,000 distinct CDR3 sequences, 95% to 96% being singletons. Specimen: CD8+ T cells from PBMCs. The receptors shown here come from a human donor with multiple sclerosis.

The chain couples TRBV30 to TRBJ1-2; possibly TRBD1 for D (5 bases). This CDR3 is built from 12 residues. With 4 bases removed from V and 7 bases from J, the gap between germline ends came to 13 bases. CDR1 and CDR2 (germline): GTSNPN, SVGIG (reference sequence). As DNA, the CDR3 is TGTGCCTGGAAAGGAGGGGAAGTTGGCTACACCTTC. This translates into CAWKGGEVGYTF.

The gene calls are TRBV19 and TRBJ1-1, with D hard to call. Trimming left V 3 bases short and J 1 base short, with 9 bases between. The CDR3 has 14 amino acids. CDR1 LNHDA and CDR2 SQIVND come from the germline V gene (reference sequence). CDR3 nucleotides: TGTGCCAGTAGTATCGTCTCGGCGAACACTGAAGCTTTCTTT. Its translation is CASSIVSANTEAFF.

J is TRBJ1-2 and V is TRBV2; TRBD1 is a possible D gene (5 bases). The germline V gene encodes CDR1 SNHLY and CDR2 FYNNEI. The CDR3 totals 11 residues. In DNA form, the CDR3 reads TGTGCAGACAGAGCAGGGAACGGCTACACCTTC. Protein sequence: CADRAGNGYTF.

The chain has TRBV6-5 and TRBJ2-1, with 9 bases identical to TRBD1. This CDR3 has 15 residues. With V trimmed by 4 bases and J by 8 bases, 9 bases remained unmatched. Germline loops: CDR1 MNHEY, CDR2 SVGAGI. Here the CDR3 reads CASSSTGGFQDEQFF. The CDR3 nucleotides are TGTGCCAGCAGTTCGACAGGGGGATTTCAGGATGAGCAGTTCTTC.

CDR3 protein: CASSLTGFPDTQYF. The CDR3 DNA sequence: TGCGCCAGCAGCTTGACCGGGTTCCCAGATACGCAGTATTTT. The V gene is TRBV5-1, the J gene TRBJ2-3; D ambiguous. The CDR3 length is 14 residues. Germline-derived CDR1 and CDR2 are SGHRS and YFSETQ. V lost 1 base and J lost 4, with 10 bases in between. The entire variable domain, with the rest obtained from reference TRBV5-1 and TRBJ2-3, is as follows: KAGVTQTPRYLIKTRGQQVTLSCSPISGHRSVSWYQQTPGQGLQFLFEYFSETQRNKGNFPGRFSGRQFSNSRSEMNVSTLELGDSALYLCASSLTGFPDTQYFGPGTRLTVL.

CDR3: CASSQGPTYEQYF. Written as DNA, the CDR3 is TGTGCCAGCAGCCAAGGTCCCACTTACGAGCAGTACTTC. The chain joins TRBV4-2 to TRBJ2-7; D is ambiguous. The germline V gene encodes CDR1 LGHNA and CDR2 YNFKEQ. Trimming removed 1 base from V and 4 bases from J, with 8 bases in between. The CDR3 covers 13 residues.

The CDR3 reads CATSRERQGATQYF. CDR3 in DNA: TGTGCCACCAGCAGAGAACGACAGGGAGCGACCCAGTACTTC. The chain is built from TRBV15 and TRBJ2-5; 7 nucleotides agree with TRBD1. This CDR3 region has 14 residues. Germline assignment: CDR1 LNHNV and CDR2 YYDKDF (reference sequence). The V segment lost 0 bases and the J segment 7 bases; nucleotides outside the gene matches: 5.

The rearrangement links TRBV12-3 or TRBV12-4 to TRBJ1-1; 10 bases line up with TRBD1. CDR3 length: 13 amino acids. V shed 5 bases, J shed 11 bases, and the junction held 8 bases outside the gene matches. The CDR3 here is CASSPPGQGTAFF. CDR3 coding DNA: TGTGCCAGCAGTCCACCGGGACAGGGGACCGCTTTCTTT.

V usage is TRBV9 and J usage is TRBJ2-3; D remains unclear. The CDR3 extends over 15 amino acids. V was cut by 3 bases and J by 1 base, with 12 bases left in between. Per the germline V gene, CDR1 is SGDLS and CDR2 is YYNGEE. CDR3 amino acids: CASSGYRSGTDTQYF. The CDR3 DNA is TGTGCCAGCAGCGGATATAGAAGTGGCACAGATACGCAGTATTTT.

This chain links TRBV20-1 with TRBJ2-3; 10 nucleotides align to TRBD2. Germline-derived CDR1 and CDR2 are DFQATT and SNEGSKA (reference sequence). The CDR3 runs to 16 residues. The junction had 4 bases not matched to a gene; V was cut back by 0 bases and J by 1 base. CDR3 amino acids: CSARDWTSGGTDTQYF. DNA of the CDR3: TGCAGTGCTAGAGATTGGACTAGCGGAGGCACAGATACGCAGTATTTT.

This clonotype was seen a few times. The CDR3 coding sequence is TGTGCCAGCAGCGTACAGGGTCTCCAAGAGACCCAGTACTTC. It codes for CASSVQGLQETQYF. The chain links TRBV9 to TRBJ2-5; tentative D call: TRBD1 (5 bases). The CDR3 totals 14 residues. The germline V gene has CDR1 SGDLS and CDR2 YYNGEE. V gave up 1 base and J gave up 1 base, with 8 bases separating them.

This chain uses TRBV7-9 with TRBJ1-5; D unresolved. V lost 1 base, J lost 2 bases, and 6 bases lay in between. Germline V CDR1 and CDR2: SEHNR, FQNEAQ (reference sequence). The CDR3 covers 14 residues. DNA for the CDR3: TGTGCCAGCAGCTTAGTCGGAGGCAATCAGCCCCAGCATTTT. As protein: CASSLVGGNQPQHF.

The V gene is TRBV11-2, the J gene TRBJ2-1; D unresolved. The CDR3 has 14 amino acids. CDR1 SGHAT and CDR2 FQNNGV come from the germline V gene. The ends were cut back, 2 bases at V and 6 bases at J, with 11 bases in the middle. The CDR3 here is CASSLIQKANEQFF. The CDR3 nucleotides read TGTGCCAGCAGCTTAATCCAGAAGGCCAATGAGCAGTTCTTC.

V gene TRBV5-4 combines with J gene TRBJ2-7; possibly TRBD1 for D (6 bases). The germline gives CDR1 SGHNT, CDR2 YYREEE (reference sequence). Trimming shortened V by 2 bases and J by 4 bases, and 13 bases separated the two germline ends. The CDR3 is made up of 14 amino acids. The CDR3 nucleotides read TGTGCCAGCAGCTTTATGGGGGCGCAGTACGAGCAGTACGTC. Residues: CASSFMGAQYEQYV.

The chain carries TRBV30 and TRBJ2-7, with 8 bases identical to TRBD1. The junction had 10 bases not matched to a gene; V was cut back by 3 bases and J by 6 bases. The CDR3 extends over 14 amino acids. Per germline, CDR1 GTSNPN and CDR2 SVGIG (reference sequence). The CDR3 here is CAWSDPLTGVEQYF. In nucleotides, the CDR3 is TGTGCCTGGAGCGACCCACTGACAGGGGTCGAGCAGTACTTC.

The chain combines TRBV7-9 with TRBJ2-7; maybe TRBD2 (6 bases). In germline, CDR1 is SEHNR, CDR2 FQNEAQ (reference sequence). CDR3 size: 14 residues. V lost 4 bases, J lost 2 bases, and 12 bases lay in between. The CDR3 region has the DNA TGTGCCAGCAGCTATAGCGGCAGAACCTACGAGCAGTACTTC. The encoded protein is CASSYSGRTYEQYF.

CDR3 sequence (DNA): TGTGCCAGCAGCCCCCCGGGAGCTAACTATGGCTACACCTTC. This translates into CASSPPGANYGYTF. V is TRBV3-1 and J is TRBJ1-2; D ambiguous. The CDR3 sequence is 14 residues long. V gave up 4 bases and J gave up 0 bases, with 9 bases separating them. CDR1 LGHDT and CDR2 YNNKEL come from the germline V gene (reference sequence).

This clonotype was detected once. The rearrangement links TRBV4-1 to TRBJ2-7; D is unclear. CDR1 and CDR2 from the germline V gene are MGHRA and YSYEKL. The CDR3 spans 13 residues. Trimming removed 1 base at V and 0 bases at J, with 4 bases between. The DNA of the CDR3 is TGCGCCAGCAGCCAAGGGGACTCCTACGAGCAGTACTTC. Protein: CASSQGDSYEQYF.

The chain combines TRBV9 with TRBJ2-3, with 9 nucleotides matching TRBD2. This CDR3 has 15 amino acids. Germline loops: CDR1 SGDLS, CDR2 YYNGEE. V dropped 0 bases and J dropped 3; count of bases not matched to a gene: 2. The DNA for the CDR3 is TGTGCCAGCAGCGTAGATACTAGCGGGACAGATACGCAGTATTTT. Protein: CASSVDTSGTDTQYF.

The rearrangement links TRBV6-5 to TRBJ2-7, with D perhaps matching TRBD1 (6 bases). Trimming stripped 4 bases from V and 3 bases from J, with 10 bases between. CDR3 length equals 13 residues. Germline values: CDR1 MNHEY, CDR2 SVGAGI. The CDR3 sequence is CASSWADSYEQYF. CDR3 nucleotide sequence: TGTGCCAGCAGTTGGGCGGACAGCTACGAGCAGTACTTC.

The chain employs TRBV6-5 and TRBJ1-4; D gene ambiguous. CDR1 and CDR2 (germline): MNHEY, SVGAGI. CDR3 length: 15 amino acids. Between the trimmed V and J ends, which lost 0 bases and 6 bases, there was a span of 11 bases. Written as DNA, the CDR3 is TGTGCCAGCAGTTACTCGGGGATACTGCATGAAAAACTGTTTTTT. This codes for CASSYSGILHEKLFF.

The chain has TRBV6-5 and TRBJ2-3; no definite D call. CDR3 length: 16 residues. Germline V gives CDR1 MNHEY, CDR2 SVGAGI. Deletions cut 0 bases from V and 2 bases from J, with 12 bases between. This chain's CDR3 is CASSYSPNFPTDTQYF. CDR3 bases: TGTGCCAGCAGTTACTCGCCTAATTTCCCCACAGATACGCAGTATTTT.

This chain connects TRBV11-2 to TRBJ2-3, with 9 bases identical to TRBD2. CDR3 size: 15 residues. Germline trimming cut 1 base from V and 3 bases from J; bases unmatched to any gene: 2. Germline V gene data show CDR1 as SGHAT and CDR2 as FQNNGV. The CDR3 spells CASSLVAGVTDTQYF. The CDR3, as DNA: TGTGCCAGCAGCTTAGTAGCGGGGGTTACAGATACGCAGTATTTT.

The CDR3 sequence: CASSLRVNQPQHF. The DNA of the CDR3 is TGTGCCAGCAGTTTAAGAGTCAATCAGCCCCAGCATTTT. This rearrangement joins TRBV27 to TRBJ1-5; D is unclear. CDR1 and CDR2 (germline): MNHEY, SMNVEV (reference sequence). The V end was cut by 2 bases, the J end by 3 bases, with 5 bases between. CDR3 length: 13 amino acids.

This chain uses TRBV20-1 with TRBJ2-1, with D hard to call. Trimming took off 1 base at V and 0 bases at J, with 13 bases between the two ends. The CDR3 length is 16 residues. Germline-derived CDR1 and CDR2 are DFQATT and SNEGSKA (reference sequence). The CDR3, as DNA: TGCAGTGCTAGAGCTACAGCTCATAGCTCCTACAATGAGCAGTTCTTC. Translating gives CSARATAHSSYNEQFF.

The count of this clonotype is one. V usage is TRBV20-1 and J usage is TRBJ2-3; a possible D gene is TRBD1 (5 bases). CDR3 length: 18 residues. Germline V CDR1 and CDR2: DFQATT, SNEGSKA (reference sequence). Trimming pared 0 bases from V and 4 bases from J, leaving 23 bases between. In DNA, the CDR3 is TGCAGTGCTAGAGATTACCAAGGAACGAAGACAGTTCCAGATACGCAGTATTTT. Translating it yields CSARDYQGTKTVPDTQYF.

Regarding this clonotype: A junction end diverges from the germline sequence, so it may reflect a read error. The chain joins TRBV12-3 or TRBV12-4 to TRBJ2-5, with D possibly TRBD1 on 6 matching bases. The CDR3 loop spans 13 amino acids. CDR3 DNA sequence: TGTGCCAGCACTTTAGGGGGACAAGAGACCCAGTACTTC. It specifies CASTLGGQETQYF.